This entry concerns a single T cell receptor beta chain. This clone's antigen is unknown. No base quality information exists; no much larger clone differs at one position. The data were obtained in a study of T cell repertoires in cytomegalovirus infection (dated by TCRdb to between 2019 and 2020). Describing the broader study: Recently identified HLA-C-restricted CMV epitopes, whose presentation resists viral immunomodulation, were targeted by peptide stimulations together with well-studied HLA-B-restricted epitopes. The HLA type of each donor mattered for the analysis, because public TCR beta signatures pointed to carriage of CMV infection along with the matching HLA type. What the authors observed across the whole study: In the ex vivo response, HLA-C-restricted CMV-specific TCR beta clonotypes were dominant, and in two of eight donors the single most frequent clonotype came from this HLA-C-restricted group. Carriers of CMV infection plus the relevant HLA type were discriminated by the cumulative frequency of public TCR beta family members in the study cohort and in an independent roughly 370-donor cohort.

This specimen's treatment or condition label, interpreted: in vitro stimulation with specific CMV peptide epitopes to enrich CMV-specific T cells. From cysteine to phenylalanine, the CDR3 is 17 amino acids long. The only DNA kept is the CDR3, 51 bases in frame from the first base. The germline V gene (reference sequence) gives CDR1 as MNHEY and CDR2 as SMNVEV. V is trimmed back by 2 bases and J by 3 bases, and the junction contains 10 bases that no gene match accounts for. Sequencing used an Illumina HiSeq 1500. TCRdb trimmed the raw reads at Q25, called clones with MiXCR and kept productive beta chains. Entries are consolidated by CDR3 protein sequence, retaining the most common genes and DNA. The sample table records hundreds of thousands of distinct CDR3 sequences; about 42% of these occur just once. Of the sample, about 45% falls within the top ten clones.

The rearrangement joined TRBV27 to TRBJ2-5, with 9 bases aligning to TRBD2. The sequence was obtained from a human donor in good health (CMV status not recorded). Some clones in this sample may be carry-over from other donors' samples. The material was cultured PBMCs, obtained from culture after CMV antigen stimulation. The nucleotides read TGTGCCAGCAGTTTAAGGAGGGGGGCTAGCGGGGAAGAGACCCAGTACTTC. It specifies CASSLRRGASGEETQYF.